This T cell receptor beta chain is from a study of blood T cell repertoires in COVID-19. Study at large: COVID-19 samples collected from the United States, Italy and Spain covered acute and convalescent phases. Sources were T cells, B-cell-depleted T cells, or PBMCs; the material itself was cDNA or gDNA.

How the authors handled the data: Nucleated cell counts were estimated from reference gene primer amplification. The data were produced by immunoSEQ multiplex PCR, yet TCRdb's version contains in-frame clones alone and is incomplete. V and J calls and clone size are copied from that table; D and trimming were computed from the DNA. Of a few hundred thousand clones detected, approximately 85% appear once; the ten largest clones hold 0.87%. It was during active infection that Seattle patients were enrolled and then longitudinally followed. The CDR3 sequence is 24 residues long. Trimming cost V 5 bases and J 3 bases; bases outside gene matches: 33. Per the germline V gene, CDR1 is SQVTM and CDR2 is ANQGSEA. This clone showed up just once.

The TCR was taken from a human donor with COVID-19, enrolled during active disease. The donor label of this sample is uncertain. The sample consisted of peripheral blood. The V and J genes are TRBV29-1 and TRBJ2-7; 14 bases are shared with TRBD2. The CDR3 spells CSVMYVVIGSTGLAGGTWLYEQYF. CDR3 sequence (DNA): TGCAGCGTTATGTATGTGGTTATCGGGTCTACCGGACTAGCGGGAGGAACGTGGCTCTACGAGCAGTACTTC.